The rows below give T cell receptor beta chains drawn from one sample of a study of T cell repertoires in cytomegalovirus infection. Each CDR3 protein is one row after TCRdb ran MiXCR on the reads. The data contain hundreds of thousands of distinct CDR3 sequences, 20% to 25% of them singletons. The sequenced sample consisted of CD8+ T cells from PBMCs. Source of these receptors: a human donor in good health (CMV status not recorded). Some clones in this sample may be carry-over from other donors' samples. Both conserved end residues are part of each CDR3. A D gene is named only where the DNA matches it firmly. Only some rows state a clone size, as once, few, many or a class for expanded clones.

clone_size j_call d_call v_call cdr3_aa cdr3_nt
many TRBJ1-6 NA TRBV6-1 CASSERGPDYNSPLHF TGTGCCAGCAGTGAAAGAGGGCCGGACTATAATTCACCCCTCCACTTT
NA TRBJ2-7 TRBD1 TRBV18 CASSPRGGPLNYEQYF TGTGCCAGCTCACCGCGAGGGGGCCCCTTAAACTACGAGCAGTACTTC
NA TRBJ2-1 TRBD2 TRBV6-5 CASSYGRGLRHNEQFF TGTGCCAGCAGTTACGGGAGGGGCCTAAGGCACAATGAGCAGTTCTTC
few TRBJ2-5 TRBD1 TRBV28 CAAIDRAGETQYF TGTGCCGCGATTGACAGGGCTGGAGAGACCCAGTACTTC
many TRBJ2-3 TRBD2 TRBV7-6 CASSELAGGTDTQYF TGTGCCAGCAGCGAACTAGCGGGGGGAACAGATACGCAGTATTTT
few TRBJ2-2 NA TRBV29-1 CSVDEENTGELFF TGCAGCGTCGACGAAGAGAACACCGGGGAGCTGTTTTTT
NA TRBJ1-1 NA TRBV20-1 CSARLTGGNTEAFF TGCAGTGCTAGGTTGACAGGCGGAAACACTGAAGCTTTCTTT
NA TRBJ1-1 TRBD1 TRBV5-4 CASSLDQGVGTEAFF TGTGCCAGCAGCTTGGATCAGGGGGTTGGAACTGAAGCTTTCTTT
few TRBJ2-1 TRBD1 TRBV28 CASSYVTGNWYNEQFF TGTGCCAGCAGTTACGTGACAGGGAATTGGTACAATGAGCAGTTCTTC
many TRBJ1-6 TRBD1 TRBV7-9 CASSPGTVVYNSPLHF TGTGCCAGCAGCCCGGGGACAGTCGTCTATAATTCACCCCTCCACTTT
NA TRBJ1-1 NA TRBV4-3 CASSQGTASAFF TGCGCCAGCAGCCAAGGGACCGCGTCGGCTTTCTTT
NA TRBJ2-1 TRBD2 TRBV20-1 CSAPPGLAGHNEQFF TGCAGTGCTCCGCCGGGACTAGCGGGTCACAATGAGCAGTTCTTC
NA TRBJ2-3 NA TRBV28 CASSLSVRRLFTTDTQYF TGTGCCAGCAGTTTATCGGTCAGGCGGCTTTTTACGACGGATACGCAGTATTTT
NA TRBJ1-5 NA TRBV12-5 CASGFYGGNQPQHF TGTGCTAGTGGCTTTTACGGGGGTAATCAGCCCCAGCATTTT
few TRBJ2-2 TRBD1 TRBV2 CAGPATRQGRAVGELFF TGTGCCGGCCCCGCGACCCGACAGGGGCGCGCTGTCGGGGAGCTGTTTTTT
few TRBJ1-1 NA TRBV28 CATSPPDRNTEAFF TGTGCCACCTCACCCCCAGACAGAAACACTGAAGCTTTCTTT
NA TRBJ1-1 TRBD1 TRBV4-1 CASSHRQGQPVAEAFF TGCGCCAGCAGCCATCGACAGGGACAGCCAGTAGCAGAAGCTTTCTTT
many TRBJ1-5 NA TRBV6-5 CASSYGQTNQPQHF TGTGCCAGCAGTTACGGTCAGACTAATCAGCCCCAGCATTTT
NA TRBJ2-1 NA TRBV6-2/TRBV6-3 CASGGTLENEKFF TGTGCCAGCGGGGGGACCCTAGAGAATGAGAAGTTCTTC
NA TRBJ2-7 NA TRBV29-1 CSGTAGEQYF TGCAGCGGGACAGCTGGCGAGCAGTACTTC
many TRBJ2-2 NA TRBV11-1 CASSLDTNTGELFF TGTGCCAGCAGCTTGGACACGAACACCGGGGAGCTGTTTTTT
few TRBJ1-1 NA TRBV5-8 CASSFRNDMAEAFF TGTGCCAGCAGCTTCAGGAATGATATGGCTGAAGCTTTCTTT
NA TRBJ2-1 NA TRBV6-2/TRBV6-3 CAVGVEQFF TGTGCCGTGGGTGTGGAGCAGTTCTTC
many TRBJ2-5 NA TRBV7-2 CASSLARGFYQETQYF TGTGCCAGCAGCTTAGCCCGGGGTTTTTACCAAGAGACCCAGTACTTC
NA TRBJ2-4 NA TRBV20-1 CSACSPGTKNIQYF TGCAGTGCTTGCTCACCGGGAACCAAAAACATTCAGTACTTC
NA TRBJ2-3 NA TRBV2 CASSDTGPGSPYF TGTGCCAGCAGTGATACGGGGCCTGGGAGTCCGTATTTT
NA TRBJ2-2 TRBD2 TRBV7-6 CASSLGFQAGAANTGELFF TGTGCCAGCAGCTTAGGTTTTCAAGCGGGGGCCGCGAACACCGGGGAGCTGTTTTTT
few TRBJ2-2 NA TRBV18 CASSPGPQTGELFF TGTGCCAGCTCACCAGGGCCTCAGACCGGGGAGCTGTTTTTT
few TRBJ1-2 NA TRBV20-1 CSARERGPSSYTF TGCAGTGCTAGAGAGAGGGGTCCTTCTTCCTACACCTTC
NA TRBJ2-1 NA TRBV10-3 CAISDTRTEQFF TGTGCCATCAGTGATACTAGGACAGAGCAGTTCTTC
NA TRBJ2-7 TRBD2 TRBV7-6 CASSLGGTGTYEQYF TGTGCCAGCAGCTTGGGGGGGACCGGGACCTACGAGCAGTACTTC
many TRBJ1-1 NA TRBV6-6 CASSYGREAFF TGTGCCAGCAGCTACGGCCGGGAAGCTTTCTTT
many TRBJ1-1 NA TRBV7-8 CASSLPTVNTEAFF TGTGCCAGCAGCTTACCTACAGTGAACACTGAAGCTTTCTTT
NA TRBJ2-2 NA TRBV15 CATSPRRVSNTGELFF TGTGCCACCAGCCCAAGGAGGGTCTCGAACACCGGGGAGCTGTTTTTT